This record concerns one T cell receptor beta chain sequence. The antigen it recognizes is unknown. Qualities for individual bases were not recorded, and no much larger clone is one base off. V loses 4 bases, J loses 3 bases, and the germline ends lie 10 bases apart. The CDR3 goes from the cysteine to the phenylalanine over 14 residues. The entry retains the CDR3 DNA only, 42 bases that are in frame from base 1. The germline V gene provides CDR1 LGHNT and CDR2 FRNRAP. TCRbeta CDR3 regions were amplified from genomic DNA by means of the immunoSEQ Assay, a bias-controlled multiplex PCR. The paper's data handling went like this. The number of nucleated cells in each sample was estimated by amplification of reference gene primers within the assay. Sequence reads were collapsed and filtered to measure the absolute abundance of every unique TCRbeta CDR3 rearrangement. For each sample, productive Simpson clonality was calculated by taking the square root of Simpson's diversity index across productive rearrangements. The source is immuneACCESS, and TCRdb retained only in-frame sequences with V and J called. Part of the clones is not carried over; for the studies checked, unresolved V genes explain less than half of this, and the remainder is unexplained. For V, J and clone size, that table is used; D and trimming come from the DNA. This sample is represented by some 120,000 clones; 80% of them were singletons. The ten largest clones represent more than 1.5% of the sample.

Each collaborating institution followed its own protocols to collect whole blood in K2EDTA tubes. For TCRbeta analysis, collaborators shipped samples as frozen whole blood, isolated PBMCs, or DNA extracted from either of those sample types. The data belong to a study of blood T cell repertoires in COVID-19 (dated by TCRdb to 2018 to 2021). Regarding the study in general: Samples from collaborators originated in the United States, Italy and Spain and spanned both the acute and convalescent phases of COVID-19. Where HLA class I and class II types were available, the types were taken from metadata supplied by the sample provider, not from assay-based typing. The sample metadata nearly always contained a de-identified subject ID, COVID-19 status, age in years and sex. Subjects who had been exposed to COVID-19, were actively infected with it, or had recovered from it provided the deeply sampled blood TCRbeta repertoires that made up the dataset. The material from the prospective study consisted of cDNA or gDNA derived from T cells, B-cell-depleted T cells, or PBMCs. The repertoires were made available in a free public database intended to serve as a resource for research on the immune response to SARS-CoV-2. The samples were drawn from two sources: the first 160 participants of the ongoing ImmuneRACE study, and 1,254 subjects contributed by 6 global collaborators. Beyond this particular receptor, the publication reports: How much clinical and demographic metadata was included differed by source and by participant, and the metadata was provided uncurated.

The V and J segments used are TRBV12-5 and TRBJ1-5; the D segment could be TRBD1, given 5 matching bases. The specimen sequenced was peripheral blood. The source is a man between 65 and 80 years old with acute or convalescent COVID-19. CDR3 protein: CASGSGDSNQPQHF. Here is the DNA: TGTGCTAGTGGTTCGGGGGATTCCAATCAGCCCCAGCATTTT.